The clone carrying this TCR beta chain was counted between two and nine times. Its specificity is unknown. These data come from a study of T-cell memory formation after mild COVID-19. For the study at large: Largely, the TCR clusters proved donor specific. Study-level results: Whether day 37 second-wave clones are SARS-CoV-2-specific was not confirmed.

CDR3 length: 15 amino acids. CDR1 SGDLS and CDR2 YYNGEE come from the germline V gene. V lost 3 bases to trimming and J lost 3 bases, with 16 bases between them. Libraries for TCRalpha and TCRbeta carried sample barcodes and unique molecular identifiers via 5'RACE. MiXCR, applied by TCRdb to the 5' RACE reads, yields one record per CDR3 protein. The profile shows approximately 250,000 distinct CDR3 sequences, approximately 15% of them singletons. Sequenced input: PBMCs or a T cell subset sorted from them (not recorded which). This TCR was sampled from a man between 18 and 35 years old who had mild COVID-19 (a few samples of this study predate the infection). Cell type and time point are not known. This sequence joins TRBV9 and TRBJ2-7; no firm D call. CDR3 residues: CASSAEMDPHYEQYF. CDR3 bases: TGTGCCAGCAGCGCTGAGATGGACCCCCACTACGAGCAGTACTTC.